The 4 T cell receptor beta chains below all came from one sample that was sequenced in a study of shared clonotypes between healthy human individuals. Cells designated naive CD8 were CD45RO-negative and were positively selected for CCR7, with terminally differentiated effector memory CD45RA+ cells excluded. Clones were read by immunoSEQ multiplex PCR, and TCRdb kept only the in-frame ones, dropping some. The sample lists some 2.1 million clones; roughly 95% were seen once. Material: naive CD8+ T cells sorted from blood. The origin of the receptors is a man aged 18 to 35 in good health.

Regarding this clone: The identical CDR3 is also encoded by other nucleotide sequences in the sample. The rearrangement uses TRBV29-1 and TRBJ2-2; tentatively, D is TRBD2 (5 bases). The germline V gene encodes CDR1 SQVTM and CDR2 ANQGSEA. Trimming pared 7 bases from V and 0 bases from J, leaving 9 bases between. There are 13 residues in the CDR3. CDR3 nucleotide sequence: TGCAGCGCCGGACTGTCGAACACCGGGGAGCTGTTTTTT. This sequence encodes CSAGLSNTGELFF.

The rearrangement uses TRBV29-1 and TRBJ2-2, with 7 nucleotides matching TRBD2. CDR1 and CDR2 from the germline V gene are SQVTM and ANQGSEA. This CDR3 is 14 amino acids long. J gave up 4 bases and V 3 bases, and 5 bases lay outside the gene matches. CDR3 amino acids: CSVEGLMTTGELFF. The CDR3 DNA reads as TGCAGCGTTGAGGGACTAATGACCACCGGGGAGCTGTTTTTT.

V gene TRBV14 combines with J gene TRBJ2-1; TRBD1 agrees at 10 bases. Germline assignment: CDR1 SGHDN and CDR2 FVKESK. With V trimmed by 6 bases and J by 8 bases, 16 bases remained unmatched. The CDR3 covers 17 residues. CDR3 DNA: TGTGCCAGCAGTCCGGGACAGGGGAGGCCAGTAGGCGATGAGCAGTTCTTC. This encodes CASSPGQGRPVGDEQFF.

This chain uses TRBV14 with TRBJ2-3; D uncertain. V was shortened by 4 bases and J by 0 bases, with 14 bases between the two germline ends. The CDR3 is 16 residues long. Per germline, CDR1 SGHDN and CDR2 FVKESK. CDR3 sequence reads: CASSLVPVFSTDTQYF. CDR3 coding DNA: TGTGCCAGCAGCCTGGTACCAGTCTTTAGCACAGATACGCAGTATTTT.